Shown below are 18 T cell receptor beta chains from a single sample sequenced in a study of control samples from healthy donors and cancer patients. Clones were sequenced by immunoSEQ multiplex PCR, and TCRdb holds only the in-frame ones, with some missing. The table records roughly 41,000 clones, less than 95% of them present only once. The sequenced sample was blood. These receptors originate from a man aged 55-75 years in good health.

The chain's CDR3 is CASSVGGLAGLQETQYF. The CDR3 DNA reads as TGTGCCAGCAGCGTAGGGGGACTAGCGGGGCTCCAAGAGACCCAGTACTTC. The V call is TRBV9, the J call TRBJ2-5; 13 nucleotides agree with TRBD2. This CDR3 region has 17 residues. V was pared by 0 bases and J by 1 base, with 3 bases of the junction left unmatched. The germline CDR1 and CDR2 sequences are SGDLS and YYNGEE.

In DNA form, the CDR3 reads TGTGCCAGCAGCTTATCCATTCGTGAGCAGTACTTC. Amino acids: CASSLSIREQYF. The chain has TRBV7-9 and TRBJ2-7; no firm D call. CDR3 length: 12 residues. In germline, CDR1 is SEHNR, CDR2 FQNEAQ (reference sequence). V lost 2 bases and J lost 7, with 9 bases in between.

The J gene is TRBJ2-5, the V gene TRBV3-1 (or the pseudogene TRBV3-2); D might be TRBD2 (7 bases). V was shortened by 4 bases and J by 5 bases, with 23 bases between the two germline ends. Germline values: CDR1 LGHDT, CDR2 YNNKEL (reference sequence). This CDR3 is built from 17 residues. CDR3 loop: CASSPRHDGGQGETQYF. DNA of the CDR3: TGTGCCAGCAGCCCCCGACATGACGGGGGGCAGGGGGAGACCCAGTACTTC.

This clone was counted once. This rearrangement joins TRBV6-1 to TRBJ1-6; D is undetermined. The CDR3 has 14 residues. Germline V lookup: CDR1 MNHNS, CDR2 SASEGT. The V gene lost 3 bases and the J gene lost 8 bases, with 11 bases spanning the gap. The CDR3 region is CASSEAFGDSPLHF. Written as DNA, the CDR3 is TGTGCCAGCAGTGAGGCCTTCGGGGATTCACCCCTCCACTTT.

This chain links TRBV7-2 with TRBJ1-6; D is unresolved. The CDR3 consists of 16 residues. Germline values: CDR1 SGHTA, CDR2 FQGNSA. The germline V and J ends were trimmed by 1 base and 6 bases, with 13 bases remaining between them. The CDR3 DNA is TGTGCCAGCAGCTTAGGGCAGACGTATAGTAATTCACCCCTCCACTTT. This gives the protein CASSLGQTYSNSPLHF.

CDR3 sequence (DNA): TGTGCCAGTAGTATCCTCGGGACAGGGATAGTTGAAGCTTTCTTT. It yields the protein CASSILGTGIVEAFF. The chain couples TRBV19 to TRBJ1-1, with TRBD1 matching 9 bases. With V trimmed by 3 bases and J by 7 bases, 9 bases remained unmatched. This CDR3 region has 15 residues. Germline V gene lookup returns CDR1 LNHDA and CDR2 SQIVND (reference sequence).

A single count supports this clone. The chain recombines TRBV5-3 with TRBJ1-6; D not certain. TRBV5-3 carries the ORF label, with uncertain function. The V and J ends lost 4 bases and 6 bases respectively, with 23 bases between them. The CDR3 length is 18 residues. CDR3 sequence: CARSRKPYFRAANSPLHF. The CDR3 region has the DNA TGTGCCAGAAGCCGTAAGCCATACTTCCGGGCAGCTAATTCACCCCTCCACTTT.

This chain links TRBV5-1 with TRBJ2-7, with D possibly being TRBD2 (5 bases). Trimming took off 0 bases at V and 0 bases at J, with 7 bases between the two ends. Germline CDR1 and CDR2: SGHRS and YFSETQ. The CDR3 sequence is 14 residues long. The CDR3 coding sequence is TGCGCCAGCAGCTTGGGTAGCGCCTCCTACGAGCAGTACTTC. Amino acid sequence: CASSLGSASYEQYF.

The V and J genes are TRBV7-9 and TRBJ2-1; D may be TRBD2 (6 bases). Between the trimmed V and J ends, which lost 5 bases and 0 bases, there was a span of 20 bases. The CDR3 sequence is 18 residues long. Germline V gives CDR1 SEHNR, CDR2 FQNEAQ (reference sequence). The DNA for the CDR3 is TGTGCCAGCAGCCCTACGACTAGAGCGGGTTCCTCCTACAATGAGCAGTTCTTC. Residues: CASSPTTRAGSSYNEQFF.

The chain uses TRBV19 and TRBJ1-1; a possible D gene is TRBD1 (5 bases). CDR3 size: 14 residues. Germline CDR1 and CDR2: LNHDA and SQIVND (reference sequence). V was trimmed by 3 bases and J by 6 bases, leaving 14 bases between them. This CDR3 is CASSMWAAGSEAFF. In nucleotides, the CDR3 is TGTGCCAGTAGTATGTGGGCAGCAGGGTCTGAAGCTTTCTTT.

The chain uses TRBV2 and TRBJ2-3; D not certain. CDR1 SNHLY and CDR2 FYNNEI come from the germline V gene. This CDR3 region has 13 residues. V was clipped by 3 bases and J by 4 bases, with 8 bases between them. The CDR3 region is CASSEAASDTQYF. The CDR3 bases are TGTGCCAGCAGTGAGGCAGCTTCAGATACGCAGTATTTT.

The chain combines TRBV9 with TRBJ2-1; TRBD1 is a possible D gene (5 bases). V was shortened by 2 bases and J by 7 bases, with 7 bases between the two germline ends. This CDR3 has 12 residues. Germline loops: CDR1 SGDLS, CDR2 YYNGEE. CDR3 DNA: TGTGCCAGCAGCGTGACAGCTAATGAGCAGTTCTTC. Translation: CASSVTANEQFF.

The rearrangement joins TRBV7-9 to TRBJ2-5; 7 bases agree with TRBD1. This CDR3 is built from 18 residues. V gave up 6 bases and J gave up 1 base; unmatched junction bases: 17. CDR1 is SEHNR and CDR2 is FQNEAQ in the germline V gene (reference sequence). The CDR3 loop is CASRPTGTAFSPQETQYF. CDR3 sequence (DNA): TGTGCCAGCAGACCGACCGGGACAGCCTTTTCGCCCCAAGAGACCCAGTACTTC.

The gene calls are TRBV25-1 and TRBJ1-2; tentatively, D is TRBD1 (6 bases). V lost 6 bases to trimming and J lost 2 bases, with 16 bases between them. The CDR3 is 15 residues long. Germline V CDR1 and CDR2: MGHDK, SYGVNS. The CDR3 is CASSADFGQNYGYTF. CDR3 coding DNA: TGTGCCAGCAGCGCCGACTTCGGACAGAACTATGGCTACACCTTC.

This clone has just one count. The CDR3 nucleotides are TGTGCCAGCAGTTGGGACAGGAGAAGGGGCTACACCTTC. It codes for CASSWDRRRGYTF. The chain has TRBV12-3 or TRBV12-4 and TRBJ1-2; 8 positions match TRBD1. CDR3 size: 13 residues. V trimming: 4 bases; J trimming: 8 bases; junction bases outside the gene matches: 6.

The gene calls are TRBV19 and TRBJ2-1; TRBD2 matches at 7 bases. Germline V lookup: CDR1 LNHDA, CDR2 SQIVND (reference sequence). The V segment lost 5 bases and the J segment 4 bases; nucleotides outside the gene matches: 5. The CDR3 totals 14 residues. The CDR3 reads CASSWGGVYNEQFF. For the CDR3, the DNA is TGTGCCAGTAGTTGGGGGGGAGTTTACAATGAGCAGTTCTTC.

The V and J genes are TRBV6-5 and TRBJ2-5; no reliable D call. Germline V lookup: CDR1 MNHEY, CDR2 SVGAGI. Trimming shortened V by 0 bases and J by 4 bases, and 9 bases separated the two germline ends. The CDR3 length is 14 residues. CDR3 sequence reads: CASSYSNGLETQYF. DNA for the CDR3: TGTGCCAGCAGTTACTCGAATGGGTTAGAGACCCAGTACTTC.

CDR3 DNA sequence: TGTGCCAGCAGTTCCTCTTCCCCAACTAGCGTACGAGGCCTCAATGAGCAGTTCTTC. Translated: CASSSSSPTSVRGLNEQFF. The rearrangement joins TRBV27 to TRBJ2-1; 7 bases agree with TRBD2. The CDR3 runs to 19 residues. Germline assignment: CDR1 MNHEY and CDR2 SMNVEV (reference sequence). J gave up 6 bases and V 4 bases, and 21 bases lay outside the gene matches.